This TCR beta chain was sequenced for a study of immune heterogeneity within non-small cell lung tumors. Study background: Squamous cell carcinomas accounted for a few of the tumors, non-squamous carcinomas for 10, and 1 was not otherwise specified. General study points: Identical dominant CDR3 beta clonotypes were found recurring across a patient's tumor sites, along with site-unique high-frequency clones. In tumor regions, T-cell clonality showed a moderate but significant correlation with local tumor mutational burden (R around 0.32).

CDR3 of TCR beta was amplified by multiplex PCR that used 32 V and 13 J primers. TCRdb redid the calling of the multiplex PCR reads with MiXCR, one entry per CDR3 protein. In the table there are 21,000 or so distinct CDR3 sequences, about 30% of which are singletons. Bulk tumor genomic DNA served as template, at roughly 630 ng per sample. Several biopsies were spaced far apart within each primary tumor and obtained as surgery took place. Patients underwent curative surgery for untreated, newly diagnosed non-small cell lung cancer. The donors had newly diagnosed non-small cell lung cancer and underwent surgery intended to cure it. This CDR3 is 12 amino acids long. Trimming stripped 3 bases from V and 4 bases from J, with 7 bases between. Germline values: CDR1 DFQATT, CDR2 SNEGSKA (reference sequence). As regards this clonotype: Its antigen remains unknown.

This chain connects TRBV20-1 to TRBJ2-1; no clear D gene. Input material: lung tumor tissue. This TCR derives from a man aged 40-49 years with non-small cell lung cancer. CDR3 amino acids: CSASGLYNEQFF. In DNA, the CDR3 is TGCAGTGCTAGTGGGCTATACAATGAGCAGTTCTTC.